This note documents a single T cell receptor beta chain sequence. This clone was observed a handful of times. Its cognate antigen has yet to be identified. No much larger clone is present one base from it, and per-base qualities are unavailable. This sample is drawn from a study of technical replicates of blood from several donors (dated by TCRdb to about 2017). Receptor libraries were prepared by the immunoSEQ multiplex PCR assay. The clones in this table, taken by TCRdb from immuneACCESS, are in-frame only. Not every clone is retained; where verified, under half of the shortfall comes from an unresolved V gene, and the cause of the rest is unknown. Here the sample has 72,000 or so clones; roughly 90% occur a single time. Together, the top ten hold over 0.35% of the sample. The junction shows trimming of 4 bases on V and 6 bases on J, plus 16 bases between the germline ends. For CDR1 and CDR2, the germline V gene lists SGDLS and YYNGEE. From its cysteine to its phenylalanine, the CDR3 spans 14 amino acids. Solely the CDR3 DNA is kept, with 42 bases framed from the first base.

The sequenced sample was T cells isolated from PBMCs. This chain joins TRBV9 to TRBJ1-1, with the D gene not clear enough to name. The origin of this receptor is a human donor in good health. CDR3 sequence: CASSRTVAGPEAFF. Read as DNA, the sequence is TGTGCCAGCAGCCGGACTGTAGCCGGCCCTGAAGCTTTCTTT.